This T cell receptor (beta chain) was captured in a study of regulatory T cells in long-lasting Graves disease. Study as a whole: Antithyroid drug use was under 3 months in newly diagnosed Graves' patients.

CDR3-region Arm-PCR and iRepertoire HTBI primers produced the TCR beta libraries. TCRdb re-analysed the multiplex PCR reads in MiXCR, keeping a single row per CDR3 protein. The data show roughly 500,000 distinct CDR3 sequences, around an eighth seen once. Ten or more counts support this clonotype. The time point denotes: newly diagnosed GD, antithyroid drugs for less than 3 months. The TCR library was made from RNA that had been extracted from PBMCs in TRIzol. Germline V CDR1 and CDR2: SNHLY, FYNNEI. V gave up 6 bases and J gave up 4 bases; unmatched junction bases: 12. This CDR3 comprises 17 residues. This same sample was also taken into another study, of T cells in Graves' hyperthyroidism and ophthalmopathy.

The TCR originated in a man aged 30 to 39 with Graves disease. The sample was peripheral blood mononuclear cells (PBMCs), taken at new diagnosis, from a patient treated with antithyroid drugs. The chain joins TRBV2 to TRBJ2-1, with 10 nucleotides matching TRBD2. CDR3 amino acids: CASRRTYLAGAYNEQFF. In DNA, the CDR3 is TGTGCCAGCAGGCGGACGTACCTAGCGGGAGCATACAATGAGCAGTTCTTC. The entire variable domain, with the rest obtained from reference TRBV2 and TRBJ2-1, is as follows: EPEVTQTPSHQVTQMGQEVILRCVPISNHLYFYWYRQILGQKVEFLVSFYNNEISEKSEIFDDQFSVERPDGSNFTLKIRSTKLEDSAMYFCASRRTYLAGAYNEQFFGPGTRLTVL.